Each of the 21 T cell receptor beta chains below was sequenced from the same sample in a study of long-term antiretroviral therapy in people with HIV. Samples were assayed with immunoSEQ v3.0 at survey level. Repertoires were generated with immunoSEQ multiplex PCR, while TCRdb's copy carries only in-frame clones and drops some. The repertoire holds 30,000 to 40,000 clones, approximately 95% seen once, with 3.7% in the top ten. Material: unsorted PBMCs, obtained around 5.4 years after starting antiretroviral therapy. The receptor source for this set is a woman aged 45-59 years with HIV.

This chain connects TRBV15 to TRBJ2-1, with D tentatively TRBD1 (6 bases). The germline V and J ends were trimmed by 0 bases and 8 bases, with 11 bases remaining between them. The CDR3 is 14 amino acids. Germline values: CDR1 LNHNV, CDR2 YYDKDF (reference sequence). CDR3 bases: TGTGCCACCAGCAGAGATTTGGGGGCTGATGAGCAGTTCTTC. Residues: CATSRDLGADEQFF.

This chain uses TRBV27 with TRBJ1-1, with TRBD1 identical over 7 bases. The CDR3 runs to 14 residues. The germline V gene has CDR1 MNHEY and CDR2 SMNVEV (reference sequence). J gave up 3 bases and V 7 bases, and 8 bases lay outside the gene matches. This CDR3 is CASTTTGAHTEAFF. CDR3 nucleotides: TGTGCCAGCACCACCACAGGGGCGCACACTGAAGCTTTCTTT.

The chain joins TRBV7-2 to TRBJ2-1; D might be TRBD1 or TRBD2, each matching 6 bases. Germline-derived CDR1 and CDR2 are SGHTA and FQGNSA. The CDR3 runs 14 residues. V lost 3 bases and J lost 9, with 15 bases in between. In DNA form, the CDR3 reads TGTGCCAGCAGCTTTAGAGAAGGGGGGACTGAGCAGTTCTTC. It yields the protein CASSFREGGTEQFF.

This chain connects TRBV6-5 to TRBJ1-3; D is ambiguous. V was clipped by 6 bases and J by 2 bases, with 14 bases between them. From germline, CDR1 is MNHEY and CDR2 SVGAGI. CDR3 size: 15 residues. CDR3 protein: CASSPDIPAGNTIYF. In DNA form, the CDR3 reads TGTGCCAGCAGCCCAGATATCCCGGCTGGAAACACCATATATTTT.

The chain recombines TRBV7-9 with TRBJ2-1; D remains ambiguous. Per germline, CDR1 SEHNR and CDR2 FQNEAQ (reference sequence). V dropped 5 bases and J dropped 9 bases, with 8 bases sitting between them. This CDR3 contains 11 residues. The CDR3 sequence: CASSRRTEQFF. CDR3 bases: TGTGCCAGCAGCCGTCGAACTGAGCAGTTCTTC.

The V call is TRBV2, the J call TRBJ1-2; 9 bases are a match to TRBD1. From germline, CDR1 is SNHLY and CDR2 FYNNEI. Trimming removed 6 bases from V and 4 bases from J; junction bases left unmatched: 6. This CDR3 is built from 14 residues. The CDR3 coding sequence is TGTGCCAGCAGCCGGGGACAGGGACCCTATGGCTACACCTTC. It is translated as CASSRGQGPYGYTF.

The gene calls are TRBV21-1 and TRBJ1-5. TRBV21-1 is a documented pseudogene. The CDR3 covers 16 residues. The CDR3 loop is CASSFGGMDSNQPQHF. The CDR3 DNA is TGTGCCAGCAGCTTCGGAGGTATGGATAGCAATCAGCCCCAGCATTTT.

This clone was seen a handful of times. The V call is TRBV6-1, the J call TRBJ2-7; the D gene is possibly TRBD2 (6 bases). V lost 1 base and J lost 2, with 12 bases in between. The CDR3 length is 15 residues. Germline CDR1 MNHNS, CDR2 SASEGT. The CDR3 spells CASSEEMGGTYEQYF. The CDR3 coding sequence is TGTGCCAGCAGTGAAGAAATGGGGGGAACCTACGAGCAGTACTTC.

The chain links TRBV2 to TRBJ1-5, with D uncertain. Germline V gives CDR1 SNHLY, CDR2 FYNNEI. The CDR3 runs to 13 residues. The ends were cut back, 6 bases at V and 0 bases at J, with 6 bases in the middle. The CDR3 protein is CASSPNSNQPQHF. The CDR3 DNA reads as TGTGCCAGCAGCCCTAATAGCAATCAGCCCCAGCATTTT. Full variable domain (rest looked up from reference TRBV2 and TRBJ1-5): EPEVTQTPSHQVTQMGQEVILRCVPISNHLYFYWYRQILGQKVEFLVSFYNNEISEKSEIFDDQFSVERPDGSNFTLKIRSTKLEDSAMYFCASSPNSNQPQHFGDGTRLSIL.

This sequence joins TRBV2 and TRBJ2-1; the D gene is possibly TRBD1 (5 bases). V was cut by 4 bases and J by 0 bases, with 10 bases left in between. Per germline, CDR1 SNHLY and CDR2 FYNNEI. CDR3 length: 15 amino acids. The CDR3 sequence is CASSGWGGSYNEQFF. The CDR3 DNA sequence: TGTGCCAGCAGTGGGTGGGGCGGCTCCTACAATGAGCAGTTCTTC.

This clone has more than one count but fewer than ten. The chain links TRBV19 to TRBJ1-4, with D unresolved. This CDR3 region has 16 residues. The germline V gene encodes CDR1 LNHDA and CDR2 SQIVND (reference sequence). Trimming shortened V by 2 bases and J by 0 bases, and 10 bases separated the two germline ends. CDR3 sequence (DNA): TGTGCCAGTAGTATAATTTGGCCTGCAACTAATGAAAAACTGTTTTTT. Residues: CASSIIWPATNEKLFF.

V gene TRBV4-2 combines with J gene TRBJ2-7, with 10 bases identical to TRBD2. The germline gives CDR1 LGHNA, CDR2 YNFKEQ. The CDR3 extends over 15 amino acids. V dropped 6 bases and J dropped 5; count of bases not matched to a gene: 10. DNA for the CDR3: TGTGCCAGCAGTCAGGGTGAGCGGGGGGGCGACGAGCAGTACTTC. This encodes CASSQGERGGDEQYF.

In nucleotides, the CDR3 is TGTGCCAGCAGTGGAGGACGGGACCCAAAGTCCTATAATTCACCCCTCCACTTT. It yields the protein CASSGGRDPKSYNSPLHF. This chain links TRBV25-1 with TRBJ1-6; D possibly corresponds to TRBD1 (5 bases). CDR3 size: 18 residues. Germline values: CDR1 MGHDK, CDR2 SYGVNS. V was shortened by 4 bases and J by 1 base, with 17 bases between the two germline ends.

This chain links TRBV2 with TRBJ2-3; TRBD2 is a possible D gene (7 bases). The CDR3 extends over 14 amino acids. CDR1 is SNHLY and CDR2 is FYNNEI in the germline V gene. Deletions cut 8 bases from V and 5 bases from J, with 17 bases between. CDR3 region: CASLPRGPKDTQYF. The CDR3 DNA follows: TGTGCCAGCCTTCCGCGGGGGCCTAAAGATACGCAGTATTTT.

The genes are TRBV11-2 and TRBJ1-6, with 8 bases fitting TRBD1. The germline V gene has CDR1 SGHAT and CDR2 FQNNGV. CDR3 length: 14 amino acids. The J segment lost 9 bases and the V segment lost 5 bases, leaving 6 bases of the junction unmatched. The CDR3 bases are TGTGCCAGCAGCCCACGGACAGGGAGTTCACCCCTCCACTTT. This encodes CASSPRTGSSPLHF.

The CDR3 coding sequence is TGTGCCATCAGAGACCCTGATAAGGTAGCTAACTATGGCTACACCTTC. This encodes CAIRDPDKVANYGYTF. The J gene is TRBJ1-2, the V gene TRBV10-3; no firm D call. Germline lookup yields CDR1 ENHRY and CDR2 SYGVKD. With 6 bases removed from V and 0 bases from J, the gap between germline ends came to 17 bases. The CDR3 is 16 residues long.

The rearrangement joins TRBV19 to TRBJ1-5, with D tentatively TRBD1 (6 bases). The CDR3 consists of 16 residues. With 4 bases removed from V and 0 bases from J, the gap between germline ends came to 13 bases. CDR1 LNHDA and CDR2 SQIVND come from the germline V gene (reference sequence). CDR3 in DNA: TGTGCCAGTAGTACCCACAGGGCTAATAGCAATCAGCCCCAGCATTTT. Protein: CASSTHRANSNQPQHF.

V gene TRBV25-1 combines with J gene TRBJ1-2, with TRBD1 as a possible D gene (6 bases). The germline V and J ends were trimmed by 3 bases and 6 bases, with 17 bases remaining between them. The CDR3 runs 15 residues. Germline loops: CDR1 MGHDK, CDR2 SYGVNS. In DNA, the CDR3 is TGTGCCAGCAGTGAGCATCGAGGGGGTTTTCATGGCTACACCTTC. Its translation: CASSEHRGGFHGYTF.

The rearrangement joins TRBV27 to TRBJ2-7; the D gene is possibly TRBD1 (6 bases). The germline CDR1 and CDR2 sequences are MNHEY and SMNVEV (reference sequence). The V and J ends lost 10 bases and 3 bases respectively, with 22 bases between them. The CDR3 contains 15 residues. CDR3 DNA: TGTGCCACCTCCCTGGGGGTTGGACAGCACTACGAGCAGTACTTC. It specifies CATSLGVGQHYEQYF.

In DNA, the CDR3 is TGTGCCAGCAGCGAAGGCGGTAGAACTGAAGCTTTCTTT. Encoded protein: CASSEGGRTEAFF. The chain recombines TRBV9 with TRBJ1-1; D is unclear. Looked up from germline, CDR1 is SGDLS and CDR2 is YYNGEE. This CDR3 is 13 amino acids long. Trimming took off 3 bases at V and 5 bases at J, with 11 bases between the two ends.

The genes are TRBV9 and TRBJ2-7; 10 nucleotides line up with TRBD2. This CDR3 has 18 residues. Trimming removed 4 bases from V and 7 bases from J; junction bases left unmatched: 20. Germline-derived CDR1 and CDR2 are SGDLS and YYNGEE. The CDR3 loop reads CASSPSGLAGDLNKEQYF. The CDR3 coding sequence is TGTGCCAGCAGCCCTTCGGGTCTAGCGGGGGACTTAAATAAGGAGCAGTACTTC.